These 21 T cell receptor beta chains originate from one sample sequenced in a study of blood T cell repertoires in COVID-19 (dated by TCRdb to 2018 to 2020). Libraries were constructed by the immunoSEQ multiplex PCR assay. TCRdb provides this immuneACCESS table in a form limited to in-frame rearrangements. Some clones are lacking; in checked studies, under half of them reflect an unresolved V gene, and why the rest are absent is not known. For this sample the table gives roughly 340,000 clones, of which 87% were detected only once. Roughly 1.9% of the sample is taken by the ten largest. The sample consisted of PBMCs or T cells enriched from blood (not recorded which). These receptors all stem from a man aged 40-50 years in a cohort exposed to, infected with or recovered from COVID-19 (not recorded which).

This clone was seen once. The chain has TRBV29-1 and TRBJ2-1; D is possibly TRBD1 (6 bases). The CDR3 spans 13 residues. Trimming took off 5 bases at V and 4 bases at J, with 12 bases between the two ends. CDR1 and CDR2 from the germline V gene are SQVTM and ANQGSEA. The CDR3 DNA sequence: TGCAGCGTTCGAGGGGGACCATACAATGAGCAGTTCTTC. This translates into CSVRGGPYNEQFF.

The CDR3 DNA follows: TGTGCCAGCAGCTGGGGGACTAGCGGGGGACCCTACGAGCAGTACTTC. This sequence encodes CASSWGTSGGPYEQYF. The chain combines TRBV5-4 with TRBJ2-7; 14 nucleotides agree with TRBD2. The CDR3 contains 16 residues. Germline V gene lookup returns CDR1 SGHNT and CDR2 YYREEE (reference sequence). Germline trimming cut 3 bases from V and 2 bases from J; bases unmatched to any gene: 4.

J is TRBJ2-1 and V is TRBV3-1 (or the pseudogene TRBV3-2); perhaps TRBD1 as D (5 bases). Trimming removed 5 bases from V and 7 bases from J, with 9 bases in between. The germline V gene encodes CDR1 LGHDT and CDR2 YNNKEL (reference sequence). There are 12 residues in the CDR3. The CDR3 spells CASSLRTNEQFF. The CDR3 nucleotides read TGTGCCAGCAGCTTACGGACAAATGAGCAGTTCTTC.

The CDR3 is CASSPRTGVIQNIQYF. CDR3 DNA sequence: TGTGCCAGCAGCCCCCGGACAGGGGTGATCCAAAACATTCAGTACTTC. J is TRBJ2-4 and V is TRBV7-8, with TRBD1 matching 9 bases. Germline V gene data show CDR1 as SGHVS and CDR2 as FQNEAQ. V gave up 5 bases and J gave up 5 bases; unmatched junction bases: 10. This CDR3 has 16 amino acids.

This clone was seen a handful of times. The sample has other DNA sequences that encode this CDR3 too. This chain links TRBV7-9 with TRBJ2-2, with TRBD2 identical over 11 bases. The V and J ends lost 4 bases and 5 bases, in that order; junction bases with no gene match: 3. CDR1 is SEHNR and CDR2 is FQNEAQ in the germline V gene (reference sequence). The CDR3 spans 15 residues. The CDR3 loop is CASSSTSGRTGELFF. The DNA for the CDR3 is TGTGCCAGCAGCTCAACTAGCGGGAGAACCGGGGAGCTGTTTTTT.

This clone has only a few counts. The gene calls are TRBV7-2 and TRBJ1-1, with D tentatively TRBD1 (6 bases). Germline V gene lookup returns CDR1 SGHTA and CDR2 FQGNSA. The V and J ends lost 2 bases and 4 bases respectively, with 11 bases between them. This CDR3 spans 14 amino acids. The CDR3 loop is CASSLRGQTTEAFF. CDR3 in DNA: TGTGCCAGCAGCTTACGAGGACAGACCACTGAAGCTTTCTTT.

The genes are TRBV9 and TRBJ2-1; weak D call: TRBD2 (6 bases). V was shortened by 2 bases and J by 4 bases, with 13 bases between the two germline ends. The CDR3 length is 15 residues. Germline assignment: CDR1 SGDLS and CDR2 YYNGEE. The CDR3 here is CASSVQTRGYNEQFF. The CDR3 coding sequence is TGTGCCAGCAGCGTCCAAACCCGGGGGTACAATGAGCAGTTCTTC.

The genes are TRBV7-9 and TRBJ1-1; the D is unclear. The V and J ends lost 4 bases and 7 bases respectively, with 7 bases between them. The CDR3 extends over 11 amino acids. The germline CDR1 and CDR2 sequences are SEHNR and FQNEAQ (reference sequence). CDR3 residues: CASSSQVEAFF. The CDR3 DNA follows: TGTGCCAGCAGCTCGCAGGTTGAAGCTTTCTTT. Based on the CDR3 plus reference TRBV7-9 and TRBJ1-1, the full variable domain is DTGVSQNPRHKITKRGQNVTFRCDPISEHNRLYWYRQTLGQGPEFLTYFQNEAQLEKSRLLSDRFSAERPKGSFSTLEIQRTEQGDSAMYLCASSSQVEAFFGQGTRLTVV.

The V gene is TRBV7-2, the J gene TRBJ2-3; 10 nucleotides align to TRBD1. Per germline, CDR1 SGHTA and CDR2 FQGNSA. The CDR3 sequence is 16 residues long. After removal of 2 bases from V and 4 bases from J, the junction contained 6 bases not matched to a gene. The CDR3 nucleotides read TGTGCCAGCAGCTTAACGTCCGGGACAGGGGCAGATACGCAGTATTTT. Translated: CASSLTSGTGADTQYF.

This chain uses TRBV24-1 with TRBJ2-2; D may be TRBD1 (5 bases). This CDR3 has 14 amino acids. Germline V CDR1 and CDR2: KGHDR, SFDVKD. V lost 3 bases and J 6 bases, leaving 10 bases between the germline ends. The CDR3 spells CATSDASGSGELFF. For the CDR3, the DNA is TGTGCCACCAGTGATGCCTCAGGGTCCGGGGAGCTGTTTTTT.

This clone was seen once. The genes are TRBV19 and TRBJ1-6; 7 bases are a match to TRBD1. The length of the CDR3 is 14 residues. From germline, CDR1 is LNHDA and CDR2 SQIVND (reference sequence). J gave up 8 bases and V 6 bases, and 7 bases lay outside the gene matches. The CDR3, as DNA: TGTGCCAGTAGCAGACGGGACAGTTATTCACCCCTCCACTTT. This encodes CASSRRDSYSPLHF.

This chain links TRBV6-1 with TRBJ1-2; 9 bases align to TRBD1. The V and J ends lost 1 base and 8 bases, in that order; junction bases with no gene match: 14. The CDR3 has 17 amino acids. The germline gives CDR1 MNHNS, CDR2 SASEGT. The CDR3 loop reads CASSEDSGTGLFYGYTF. For the CDR3, the DNA is TGTGCCAGCAGTGAAGATAGCGGGACAGGGTTATTCTACGGCTACACCTTC.

The chain carries TRBV19 and TRBJ1-1; 7 nucleotides line up with TRBD1. With 5 bases clipped from V and 6 bases from J, the junction kept 6 bases outside the gene matches. CDR3 length: 13 residues. Germline V gene sequence: CDR1 LNHDA, CDR2 SQIVND (reference sequence). The CDR3 region is CASSANRGSEAFF. The CDR3 nucleotides read TGTGCCAGTAGTGCAAACAGGGGCTCTGAAGCTTTCTTT.

This clone was counted many times. The chain carries TRBV18 and TRBJ2-7, with a weak D call TRBD1 (5 bases). Trimming removed 6 bases from V and 3 bases from J, with 15 bases in between. CDR3 size: 14 residues. Per germline, CDR1 KGHSH and CDR2 LQKENI. CDR3: CASSSQGQGYEQYF. DNA for the CDR3: TGTGCCAGCTCCTCCCAAGGCCAGGGCTACGAGCAGTACTTC.

The V gene is TRBV7-2, the J gene TRBJ1-3; 9 nucleotides line up with TRBD1. The CDR3 is 15 residues long. The germline V gene has CDR1 SGHTA and CDR2 FQGNSA. V trimming: 6 bases; J trimming: 1 base; junction bases outside the gene matches: 4. CDR3 protein: CASSRQGVSGNTIYF. The CDR3 DNA is TGTGCCAGCAGTCGACAGGGGGTGTCTGGAAACACCATATATTTT.

The V and J genes are TRBV6-5 and TRBJ2-7; 11 bases map to TRBD1. Trimming cost V 8 bases and J 3 bases; bases outside gene matches: 6. The CDR3 sequence is 14 residues long. Germline loops: CDR1 MNHEY, CDR2 SVGAGI. The chain's CDR3 is CASGTGTGGYEQYF. Here the CDR3 DNA reads TGTGCCAGCGGTACCGGGACAGGGGGCTACGAGCAGTACTTC.

The V and J genes are TRBV3-1 (or the pseudogene TRBV3-2) and TRBJ1-6; 7 positions match TRBD1. Germline assignment: CDR1 LGHDT and CDR2 YNNKEL (reference sequence). This CDR3 comprises 16 residues. With V trimmed by 2 bases and J by 7 bases, 8 bases remained unmatched. In nucleotides, the CDR3 is TGTGCCAGCAGCCAACACGGGACAGCCCGGAATTCACCCCTCCACTTT. Amino acids: CASSQHGTARNSPLHF.

This clone has only a few counts. The chain employs TRBV7-9 and TRBJ1-5, with a tentative D call TRBD1 (5 bases). Germline lookup yields CDR1 SEHNR and CDR2 FQNEAQ (reference sequence). The CDR3 runs 13 residues. Between the trimmed V and J ends, which lost 5 bases and 5 bases, there was a span of 10 bases. The CDR3 is CASSRAGDQPQHF. DNA of the CDR3: TGTGCCAGCAGCCGAGCGGGGGATCAGCCCCAGCATTTT.

The V and J genes are TRBV10-3 and TRBJ2-5, with 7 nucleotides matching TRBD1. Germline V gene sequence: CDR1 ENHRY, CDR2 SYGVKD. V lost 10 bases and J lost 1; bases outside the gene matches: 6. The CDR3 contains 13 residues. In DNA, the CDR3 is TGTGCCACCTTGACAGGGCTCCAAGAGACCCAGTACTTC. It yields the protein CATLTGLQETQYF.

The V and J genes are TRBV25-1 and TRBJ1-1, with no clear D. Trimming pared 6 bases from V and 0 bases from J, leaving 8 bases between. The CDR3 has 13 residues. Germline V lookup: CDR1 MGHDK, CDR2 SYGVNS. DNA for the CDR3: TGTGCCAGCAGCAACGACATGAACACTGAAGCTTTCTTT. Translating gives CASSNDMNTEAFF. The full variable domain, completed using reference TRBV25-1 and TRBJ1-1, is EADIYQTPRYLVIGTGKKITLECSQTMGHDKMYWYQQDPGMELHLIHYSYGVNSTEKGDLSSESTVSRIRTEHFPLTLESARPSHTSQYLCASSNDMNTEAFFGQGTRLTVV.

A note on this clone: Other DNA sequences in the sample encode the same CDR3. The chain recombines TRBV18 with TRBJ1-1; 8 bases line up with TRBD1. Germline-derived CDR1 and CDR2 are KGHSH and LQKENI. The CDR3 is 14 amino acids. Trimming took 2 bases from V and 4 from J; bases not matched to a gene: 3. In DNA, the CDR3 is TGTGCCAGCTCACCAGACAGGGGAAGCACTGAAGCTTTCTTT. The encoded protein is CASSPDRGSTEAFF.